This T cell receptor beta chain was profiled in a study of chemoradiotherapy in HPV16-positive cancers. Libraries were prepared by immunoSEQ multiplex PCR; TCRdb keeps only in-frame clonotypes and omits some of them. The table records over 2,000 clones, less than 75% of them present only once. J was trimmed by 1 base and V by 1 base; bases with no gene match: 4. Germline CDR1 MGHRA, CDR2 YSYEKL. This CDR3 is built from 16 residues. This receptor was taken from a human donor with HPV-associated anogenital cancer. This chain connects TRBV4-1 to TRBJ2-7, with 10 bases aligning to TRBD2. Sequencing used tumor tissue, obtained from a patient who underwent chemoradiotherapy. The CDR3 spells CASSQASGGASYEQYF. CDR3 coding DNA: TGCGCCAGCAGCCAAGCGAGCGGGGGGGCATCCTACGAGCAGTACTTC.